This T cell receptor beta chain was obtained from a study of siplizumab effects on memory and regulatory T cells. Method: immunoSEQ multiplex PCR; TCRdb's copy keeps in-frame clones and lacks some. The table lists over 90,000 clones, approximately 90% of them singletons, with more than 0.95% in the top ten. With respect to this clone: The antigen is undetermined.

General study points: Naive T cells appeared more varied than memory cells and looked like key alloresponse contributors. Most alloreactive clones went unmapped to unstimulated subsets; only a minor fraction mapped. No functional test confirmed suppression by proliferating siplizumab-culture Tregs. Reactions containing siplizumab showed mappable alloreactive CD4+ clones averaging approximately 70% Treg-derived, versus under 30% in controls.

Germline-derived CDR1 and CDR2 are SGHNT and YYREEE (reference sequence). This CDR3 has 14 amino acids. Trimming cost V 4 bases and J 6 bases, with 14 bases left between them. The receptor was isolated from a human donor in good health. The sequencing sample was made of CD4+ T cells sorted from blood. The chain links TRBV5-4 to TRBJ2-1, with D possibly matching TRBD2 (5 bases). CDR3 in amino acids: CASSPEATGNEQFF. The CDR3 DNA sequence: TGTGCCAGCAGCCCGGAGGCGACGGGCAATGAGCAGTTCTTC. Using reference TRBV5-4 and TRBJ2-1 for the parts outside the CDR3, the full variable domain is ETGVTQSPTHLIKTRGQQVTLRCSSQSGHNTVSWYQQALGQGPQFIFQYYREEENGRGNFPPRFSGLQFPNYSSELNVNALELDDSALYLCASSPEATGNEQFFGPGTRLTVL.